This T cell receptor beta chain was observed in a study of metastatic and nonmetastatic thyroid tumors. The wider study: Comparison of repertoires was carried out across blood and tumor or nodule tissue from malignant and benign thyroid patients.

Patients underwent thyroid surgery, and none had received any treatment before it. Germline values: CDR1 SGDLS, CDR2 YYNGEE. V shed 10 bases and J shed 6 bases, with 22 bases lying between them. CDR3 length: 14 amino acids. TCRdb re-clonotyped the PCR reads through MiXCR. The data contain around 16,000 clones, less than 25% of them singletons. This clone has a single count. This rearrangement joins TRBV9 to TRBJ1-2; maybe TRBD1 (6 bases). Material for sequencing was tumor tissue. The receptor's source is a male donor with papillary thyroid cancer or a benign thyroid nodule (not recorded which). Some clones in this sample may be carry-over from other donors' samples. The CDR3 DNA reads as TGTGCCGCGACACGGGACACCGCTTTACATGGCTACACCTTC. Translating gives CAATRDTALHGYTF.